A single sample is the source of the 31 T cell receptor beta chains below, sequenced in a study of shared clonotypes between healthy human individuals. Profiled with immunoSEQ multiplex PCR; TCRdb holds only in-frame clones, not every one. The sample carries some 1 million clones, 60% to 80% recorded once. Sequenced sample: memory CD4+ T cells sorted from blood. Subset: CD45RA-negative fraction. These receptors originate from a man aged 18 to 30 in good health.

The chain recombines TRBV6-5 with TRBJ2-7; 11 bases are shared with TRBD2. The CDR3 length is 16 residues. J gave up 1 base and V 3 bases, and 5 bases lay outside the gene matches. Germline CDR1 is MNHEY and CDR2 is SVGAGI. CDR3 in DNA: TGTGCCAGCAGTTATTCCGGGACTAGCGGTTCCTACGAGCAGTACTTC. Amino acids: CASSYSGTSGSYEQYF.

This sequence joins TRBV2 and TRBJ2-5; the D is unclear. CDR1 and CDR2 (germline): SNHLY, FYNNEI. There are 13 residues in the CDR3. The ends were cut back, 0 bases at V and 9 bases at J, with 11 bases in the middle. For the CDR3, the DNA is TGTGCCAGCAGTGAAGCCCCATGGCAGGCCCAGTACTTC. Protein: CASSEAPWQAQYF.

V usage is TRBV6-5 and J usage is TRBJ2-7, with D perhaps TRBD2 (7 bases). The CDR3 length is 16 residues. Germline CDR1 and CDR2: MNHEY and SVGAGI. Trimming shortened V by 0 bases and J by 2 bases, and 14 bases separated the two germline ends. This chain's CDR3 is CASSYSGAGAPYEQYF. The DNA of the CDR3 is TGTGCCAGCAGTTACTCAGGGGCGGGGGCACCCTACGAGCAGTACTTC.

In its sample, this clone was seen a few times. This sequence joins TRBV7-8 and TRBJ2-7, with D maybe TRBD2 (5 bases). V was shortened by 5 bases and J by 7 bases, with 24 bases between the two germline ends. The V gene's germline CDR1 is SGHVS and CDR2 FQNEAQ. CDR3 size: 16 residues. The CDR3 nucleotides read TGTGCCAGCAGCCCCCCTGGCGGGCGTGGAACCATGGAGCAGTACTTC. It specifies CASSPPGGRGTMEQYF.

This clone showed up just once. The rearrangement links TRBV7-6 to TRBJ2-5, with D unresolved. CDR1 SGHVS and CDR2 FNYEAQ come from the germline V gene. The CDR3 loop spans 11 amino acids. Trimming cost V 5 bases and J 3 bases, with 4 bases left between them. The CDR3 protein is CASSAKETQYF. CDR3 DNA: TGTGCCAGCAGCGCCAAAGAGACCCAGTACTTC.

There are a few counts of this clone. This chain joins TRBV28 and TRBJ1-2; D remains ambiguous. Germline V gives CDR1 MDHEN, CDR2 SYDVKM. The CDR3 runs 12 residues. V was shortened by 2 bases and J by 7 bases, with 8 bases between the two germline ends. The CDR3 coding sequence is TGTGCCAGCAGTTTAGAAGGGTTTGGCTACACCTTC. Protein product: CASSLEGFGYTF.

The V call is TRBV7-9, the J call TRBJ2-1; maybe TRBD1 (5 bases). From germline, CDR1 is SEHNR and CDR2 FQNEAQ (reference sequence). V was cut by 1 base and J by 5 bases, with 9 bases left in between. The CDR3 is 14 amino acids. The CDR3 sequence: CASSLEGSNNEQFF. The CDR3 DNA sequence: TGTGCCAGCAGCTTAGAGGGGTCCAACAATGAGCAGTTCTTC.

J is TRBJ1-2 and V is TRBV5-4; 7 bases align to TRBD1. CDR1 is SGHNT and CDR2 is YYREEE in the germline V gene (reference sequence). J was trimmed by 4 bases and V by 2 bases; bases with no gene match: 11. This CDR3 is built from 16 residues. DNA for the CDR3: TGTGCCAGCAGCTTTCCGAGGGGGCAGATCGGCTATGGCTACACCTTC. It encodes CASSFPRGQIGYGYTF.

V is TRBV10-1 and J is TRBJ2-3; D perhaps matches TRBD2 (5 bases). Per the germline V gene, CDR1 is WNHNN and CDR2 is SYGVQD (reference sequence). Deletions cut 2 bases from V and 5 bases from J, with 17 bases between. This CDR3 comprises 16 residues. The CDR3 region is CASSEGLAVGGDTQYF. CDR3 coding DNA: TGCGCCAGCAGTGAGGGACTCGCCGTCGGAGGAGATACGCAGTATTTT.

The V gene is TRBV28, the J gene TRBJ1-4; D is undetermined. This CDR3 is 12 amino acids long. Germline lookup yields CDR1 MDHEN and CDR2 SYDVKM. Trimming cost V 6 bases and J 7 bases, with 9 bases left between them. This CDR3 is CASRSPFEKLFF. The CDR3 coding sequence is TGTGCCAGCAGGTCACCCTTTGAAAAACTGTTTTTT. Based on the CDR3 plus reference TRBV28 and TRBJ1-4, the full variable domain is DVKVTQSSRYLVKRTGEKVFLECVQDMDHENMFWYRQDPGLGLRLIYFSYDVKMKEKGDIPEGYSVSREKKERFSLILESASTNQTSMYLCASRSPFEKLFFGSGTQLSVL.

This rearrangement joins TRBV7-2 to TRBJ2-6; no reliable D call. The germline V gene has CDR1 SGHTA and CDR2 FQGNSA. This CDR3 is 15 amino acids long. V lost 0 bases and J lost 2, with 5 bases in between. Here the CDR3 reads CASSLARTGANVLTF. The CDR3, as DNA: TGTGCCAGCAGCTTAGCTAGAACTGGGGCCAACGTCCTGACTTTC.

The genes are TRBV5-1 and TRBJ1-1; D is ambiguous. Germline loops: CDR1 SGHRS, CDR2 YFSETQ. The CDR3 is 13 amino acids. Trimming took off 4 bases at V and 5 bases at J, with 12 bases between the two ends. CDR3 nucleotide sequence: TGCGCCAGCAGCCCAGGTCGTACGACTGAAGCTTTCTTT. It codes for CASSPGRTTEAFF.

In its sample, this clone was seen a few times. This chain links TRBV19 with TRBJ1-2, with TRBD1 identical over 12 bases. The CDR3 runs to 15 residues. Looked up from germline, CDR1 is LNHDA and CDR2 is SQIVND (reference sequence). With 4 bases clipped from V and 4 bases from J, the junction kept 4 bases outside the gene matches. The CDR3 DNA sequence: TGTGCCAGTAGTAAAGGGACAGGGGGCACCTATGGCTACACCTTC. Translation gives CASSKGTGGTYGYTF.

The rearrangement uses TRBV4-1 and TRBJ2-1; D uncertain. Trimming removed 6 bases from V and 0 bases from J, with 12 bases in between. Germline V gives CDR1 MGHRA, CDR2 YSYEKL. The CDR3 loop spans 15 amino acids. The CDR3 is CASRQSLSSYNEQFF. The CDR3 DNA is TGCGCCAGCAGGCAAAGCCTAAGCTCCTACAATGAGCAGTTCTTC.

Ten or more counts support this clone. The chain employs TRBV6-5 and TRBJ1-4; 10 bases are shared with TRBD1. The CDR3 has 14 residues. V dropped 6 bases and J dropped 7; count of bases not matched to a gene: 5. Germline assignment: CDR1 MNHEY and CDR2 SVGAGI. CDR3 loop: CASRSGTGAEKLFF. The CDR3 DNA follows: TGTGCCAGCAGGTCCGGGACAGGGGCTGAAAAACTGTTTTTT.

This rearrangement joins TRBV5-4 to TRBJ1-4; no definite D call. The length of the CDR3 is 16 residues. With 2 bases removed from V and 0 bases from J, the gap between germline ends came to 11 bases. Germline values: CDR1 SGHNT, CDR2 YYREEE (reference sequence). CDR3 in DNA: TGTGCCAGCAGCTTTGGACCGGCTGCAACTAATGAAAAACTGTTTTTT. This codes for CASSFGPAATNEKLFF.

The chain is built from TRBV5-1 and TRBJ2-1; 8 nucleotides match TRBD2. Trimming took 7 bases from V and 3 from J; bases not matched to a gene: 15. There are 17 residues in the CDR3. Per the germline V gene, CDR1 is SGHRS and CDR2 is YFSETQ. The CDR3 DNA is TGCGCCAGCTCACAGGGACTAGGCCCCGTCAACTACAATGAGCAGTTCTTC. Translating it yields CASSQGLGPVNYNEQFF.

The J gene is TRBJ1-1, the V gene TRBV6-6; 9 bases align to TRBD1. The CDR3 is made up of 14 amino acids. The germline gives CDR1 MNHNY, CDR2 SVGAGI (reference sequence). Germline trimming cut 7 bases from V and 8 bases from J; bases unmatched to any gene: 11. For the CDR3, the DNA is TGTGCCAGCACCCAAGGTGTACAGGGGGCCGAAGCTTTCTTT. This gives the protein CASTQGVQGAEAFF.

The chain joins TRBV5-4 to TRBJ2-7; D is uncertain. Germline V gene sequence: CDR1 SGHNT, CDR2 YYREEE (reference sequence). There are 14 residues in the CDR3. The V end lost 2 bases, the J end lost 2 bases, and 11 bases lay between the germline ends. CDR3 amino acids: CASSLLAEPYEQYF. CDR3 bases: TGTGCCAGCAGCTTACTGGCGGAGCCCTACGAGCAGTACTTC.

This chain connects TRBV28 to TRBJ1-5; TRBD1 aligns across 8 bases. J was trimmed by 0 bases and V by 6 bases; bases with no gene match: 4. CDR3 length: 15 amino acids. In germline, CDR1 is MDHEN, CDR2 SYDVKM. The CDR3 sequence is CASRPTGGSNQPQHF. The CDR3 bases are TGTGCCAGCAGACCTACAGGGGGTAGCAATCAGCCCCAGCATTTT.

This chain joins TRBV5-1 and TRBJ2-5; 7 bases line up with TRBD2. The J segment lost 5 bases and the V segment lost 4 bases, leaving 8 bases of the junction unmatched. Germline V gene data show CDR1 as SGHRS and CDR2 as YFSETQ. The CDR3 consists of 14 residues. The CDR3 here is CASSPSGGGETQYF. CDR3 sequence (DNA): TGCGCCAGCAGCCCCTCGGGGGGAGGCGAGACCCAGTACTTC. The complete variable domain, with remaining parts taken from reference TRBV5-1 and TRBJ2-5, reads KAGVTQTPRYLIKTRGQQVTLSCSPISGHRSVSWYQQTPGQGLQFLFEYFSETQRNKGNFPGRFSGRQFSNSRSEMNVSTLELGDSALYLCASSPSGGGETQYFGPGTRLLVL.

This clone was recorded only once. Here the CDR3 DNA reads TGTGCCAGCAAACGGGGGGCCAGGGAGGGCTACACCTTC. This encodes CASKRGAREGYTF. This chain joins TRBV6-5 and TRBJ1-2, with D tentatively TRBD1 (6 bases). Germline CDR1 and CDR2: MNHEY and SVGAGI. Trimming shortened V by 7 bases and J by 8 bases, and 17 bases separated the two germline ends. This CDR3 is 13 amino acids long.

The V and J genes are TRBV28 and TRBJ1-2; a weak D match, TRBD1 (6 bases). V dropped 5 bases and J dropped 14 bases, with 18 bases sitting between them. This CDR3 has 12 residues. The germline CDR1 and CDR2 sequences are MDHEN and SYDVKM. CDR3 protein: CASSTRPGAGTF. As DNA, the CDR3 is TGTGCCAGCAGTACCCGCCCGGGGGCCGGGACCTTC.

The chain has TRBV5-1 and TRBJ2-1, with D hard to call. Germline V lookup: CDR1 SGHRS, CDR2 YFSETQ. The CDR3 runs to 15 residues. V was pared by 4 bases and J by 0 bases, with 11 bases between. CDR3 in DNA: TGCGCCAGCAGCACGCAATTGAGCTCCTACAATGAGCAGTTCTTC. Its protein is CASSTQLSSYNEQFF.

Worth noting for this clone: The identical CDR3 is also encoded by other nucleotide sequences in the sample. The V and J genes are TRBV11-2 and TRBJ2-3; D is perhaps TRBD1 (5 bases). The CDR3 spans 15 residues. From germline, CDR1 is SGHAT and CDR2 FQNNGV. V was pared by 3 bases and J by 3 bases, with 13 bases between. CDR3: CASSLVGHPTDTQYF. In DNA form, the CDR3 reads TGTGCCAGCAGCTTGGTCGGACATCCGACAGATACGCAGTATTTT.

V gene TRBV14 combines with J gene TRBJ2-5; no clear D. Trimming cost V 0 bases and J 5 bases, with 10 bases left between them. This CDR3 spans 14 amino acids. The germline V gene has CDR1 SGHDN and CDR2 FVKESK. This CDR3 reads CASSQDTVSETQYF. Here the CDR3 DNA reads TGTGCCAGCAGCCAAGATACTGTCTCGGAGACCCAGTACTTC.

The J gene is TRBJ2-5, the V gene TRBV7-2; 16 nucleotides line up with TRBD2. Germline trimming cut 4 bases from V and 5 bases from J; bases unmatched to any gene: 13. Germline CDR1 and CDR2: SGHTA and FQGNSA. The CDR3 is 19 amino acids. The CDR3 coding sequence is TGTGCCAGCAGCTCGGGACTAGCGGGAGGGCCCGGTATAGTTGAGACCCAGTACTTC. Encoded protein: CASSSGLAGGPGIVETQYF. The full variable domain, rest sourced from reference TRBV7-2 and TRBJ2-5, is GAGVSQSPSNKVTEKGKDVELRCDPISGHTALYWYRQSLGQGLEFLIYFQGNSAPDKSGLPSDRFSAERTGGSVSTLTIQRTQQEDSAVYLCASSSGLAGGPGIVETQYFGPGTRLLVL.

The rearrangement links TRBV11-2 to TRBJ1-1; D not resolved. The CDR3 has 18 residues. Germline V gene sequence: CDR1 SGHAT, CDR2 FQNNGV. The ends were cut back, 2 bases at V and 1 base at J, with 20 bases in the middle. CDR3 nucleotide sequence: TGTGCCAGCAGCTTAAGCCGATATGGTCGGACGGAGAACACTGAAGCTTTCTTT. Protein product: CASSLSRYGRTENTEAFF. Using reference TRBV11-2 and TRBJ1-1 for the parts outside the CDR3, the full variable domain is EAGVAQSPRYKIIEKRQSVAFWCNPISGHATLYWYQQILGQGPKLLIQFQNNGVVDDSQLPKDRFSAERLKGVDSTLKIQPAKLEDSAVYLCASSLSRYGRTENTEAFFGQGTRLTVV.

This chain joins TRBV28 and TRBJ2-5; D may be TRBD1 or TRBD2 (6 bases each). V dropped 7 bases and J dropped 3 bases, with 15 bases sitting between them. The CDR3 has 14 amino acids. Germline values: CDR1 MDHEN, CDR2 SYDVKM. The CDR3 region has the DNA TGTGCCAGCACCATAGGGGGGCGTAAAGAGACCCAGTACTTC. Its protein is CASTIGGRKETQYF.

About this clone itself: This sample includes further DNA sequences coding for the same CDR3. The chain carries TRBV5-5 and TRBJ1-5, with a possible D match to TRBD1 (5 bases). Trimming cost V 4 bases and J 5 bases, with 13 bases left between them. CDR1 and CDR2 (germline): SGHKS, YYEKEE (reference sequence). This CDR3 is built from 14 residues. The CDR3 DNA follows: TGTGCCAGCAGCCTGGGGGGGTTGGATCAGCCCCAGCATTTT. The encoded protein is CASSLGGLDQPQHF.

The chain has TRBV30 and TRBJ2-7; D is possibly TRBD1 (5 bases). V dropped 2 bases and J dropped 4 bases, with 9 bases sitting between them. The CDR3 sequence is 12 residues long. CDR1 GTSNPN and CDR2 SVGIG come from the germline V gene (reference sequence). CDR3 sequence (DNA): TGTGCCTGGAGTTTCAAGGGGTACGAGCAGTACTTC. This sequence encodes CAWSFKGYEQYF.